These 5 T cell receptor beta chains were sequenced from one sample in a study of early T cells in non-severe SARS-CoV-2 infection. Each CDR3 protein is one row after TCRdb ran MiXCR on the 5' RACE reads. The sample has around 37,000 distinct CDR3 sequences, 9% seen once. What was sequenced was whole blood. Receptors were obtained from an adult who was a healthcare worker with PCR-confirmed SARS-CoV-2 infection or an uninfected control (not recorded which).

This clonotype occurred many times. The chain links TRBV12-5 to TRBJ2-1; 11 nucleotides agree with TRBD2. Germline CDR1 reads LGHNT; CDR2 reads FRNRAP. The CDR3 consists of 16 residues. V lost 6 bases to trimming and J lost 10 bases; unmatched junction nucleotides: 14. CDR3 protein: CASGIGDTRLAGEQFF. CDR3 nucleotides: TGTGCTAGTGGCATCGGGGACACTCGACTAGCGGGGGAGCAGTTCTTC.

This clonotype was picked up many times. The chain is built from TRBV14 and TRBJ2-1; a weak D match, TRBD2 (5 bases). The CDR3 spans 15 residues. Germline-derived CDR1 and CDR2 are SGHDN and FVKESK. Trimming removed 1 base at V and 2 bases at J, with 9 bases between. DNA of the CDR3: TGTGCCAGCAGCCAAGTTGGTAGCGCCTACAATGAGCAGTTCTTC. This gives the protein CASSQVGSAYNEQFF.

This clonotype came up a few times. The J gene is TRBJ1-5, the V gene TRBV19; 7 bases fit TRBD1. This CDR3 spans 17 amino acids. V dropped 8 bases and J dropped 2; count of bases not matched to a gene: 15. Germline V gene lookup returns CDR1 LNHDA and CDR2 SQIVND (reference sequence). The CDR3 reads CASLRQGGKIGNQPQHF. Here the CDR3 DNA reads TGTGCCAGTCTGCGACAGGGAGGCAAGATTGGCAATCAGCCCCAGCATTTT.

Ten or more counts support this clonotype. The chain employs TRBV11-1 and TRBJ1-6, with D tentatively TRBD1 (6 bases). The germline CDR1 and CDR2 sequences are SGHAT and FQDESV (reference sequence). CDR3 length equals 14 residues. Trimming pared 5 bases from V and 7 bases from J, leaving 12 bases between. The CDR3 region has the DNA TGTGCCAGCAGCACTGGACAGCCAAATTCACCCCTCCACTTT. Translating it yields CASSTGQPNSPLHF.

This clonotype was counted between two and nine times. V gene TRBV20-1 combines with J gene TRBJ2-1, with 9 positions matching TRBD2. This CDR3 comprises 14 residues. The germline V gene has CDR1 DFQATT and CDR2 SNEGSKA (reference sequence). Trimming cost V 3 bases and J 7 bases; bases outside gene matches: 7. DNA of the CDR3: TGCAGTGCTAGTCGTAGCGGGGGCAGGAATGAGCAGTTCTTC. Protein: CSASRSGGRNEQFF.